This T cell receptor (beta chain) comes out of a study of ipilimumab plus nivolumab after autologous stem cell transplantation. Sequencing used immunoSEQ multiplex PCR; TCRdb keeps in-frame clones, though not all of them. The sample comprises over 80,000 clones, 83% of which are singletons, and around 2% rests with the top ten. Germline CDR1 reads SGHNT; CDR2 reads YYREEE (reference sequence). Germline trimming cut 2 bases from V and 1 base from J; bases unmatched to any gene: 1. CDR3 length: 14 residues. The specimen was PBMCs, collected in a trial of ipilimumab plus nivolumab as post-transplant consolidation. This TCR was recovered from a male donor with diffuse large B-cell lymphoma. The gene calls are TRBV5-4 and TRBJ2-5; 8 bases agree with TRBD1. The CDR3 sequence: CASSFGQGQETQYF. CDR3 coding DNA: TGTGCCAGCAGCTTCGGACAGGGCCAAGAGACCCAGTACTTC.